Given below is one T cell receptor beta chain in context. At one boundary the junction diverges from the germline segment, which might be a read error. Participant age was roughly 18 to 95 years, and participants resided in 24 US areas. This record comes from a study of blood T cell repertoires in COVID-19. Across the whole study: Sources were T cells, B-cell-depleted T cells, or PBMCs; the material itself was cDNA or gDNA.

The CDR3 length is 14 residues. Germline CDR1 reads SSHAT; CDR2 reads FNYEAQ (reference sequence). In the original workflow: Quantification of nucleated cells was approximated via reference gene primer amplification. Sequencing used immunoSEQ multiplex PCR; TCRdb keeps in-frame clones, though not all of them. V, J and clone size derive from that table, while D and trimming were established from the DNA sequence. The table records some 200,000 clones, about four fifths of them present only once. The chain couples TRBV7-7 to TRBJ2-5; 9 bases are a match to TRBD1. This TCR came from a woman aged 45-65 years with acute COVID-19. Input material: PBMCs or T cells enriched from blood (not recorded which). CDR3 loop: CASSLQGAIETQYF. The CDR3 bases are TGTGCTAGCAGCTTACAGGGGGCAATAGAGACCCAGTACTTC.